The source of this TCR beta chain is a study of T cells after yellow fever vaccination. This clonotype has only a few counts. Antigen specificity is unknown. Overall study results and limits: FACS-sorted repertoires might harbor abundant contaminating clonotypes from the bulk population. Among primary-vaccination clones, most reappeared after the booster, at almost 98% for CD4 and roughly 90% for CD8.

Making TCR cDNA involved 5'RACE template switching, which added UMIs and a universal primer site. TCRdb re-derived calls from the 5' RACE reads in MiXCR, one entry per CDR3 protein. The data show hundreds of thousands of distinct CDR3 sequences, with 3% to 4.5% seen just once and 23% held by the top ten. This receptor was obtained from a young man who received the YFV17D yellow fever vaccine. The input for sequencing was PBMCs, taken on the day of the yellow fever booster vaccination.

CDR3 nucleotides: TGTGCCAGCAGTGAACCCGGGACAGGGGGCCTCTATGGCTACACCTTC. Encoded protein: CASSEPGTGGLYGYTF. This chain connects TRBV25-1 to TRBJ1-2, with TRBD1 matching 12 bases. V was pared by 2 bases and J by 4 bases, with 5 bases of the junction left unmatched. The germline V gene has CDR1 MGHDK and CDR2 SYGVNS. The CDR3 length is 16 residues.